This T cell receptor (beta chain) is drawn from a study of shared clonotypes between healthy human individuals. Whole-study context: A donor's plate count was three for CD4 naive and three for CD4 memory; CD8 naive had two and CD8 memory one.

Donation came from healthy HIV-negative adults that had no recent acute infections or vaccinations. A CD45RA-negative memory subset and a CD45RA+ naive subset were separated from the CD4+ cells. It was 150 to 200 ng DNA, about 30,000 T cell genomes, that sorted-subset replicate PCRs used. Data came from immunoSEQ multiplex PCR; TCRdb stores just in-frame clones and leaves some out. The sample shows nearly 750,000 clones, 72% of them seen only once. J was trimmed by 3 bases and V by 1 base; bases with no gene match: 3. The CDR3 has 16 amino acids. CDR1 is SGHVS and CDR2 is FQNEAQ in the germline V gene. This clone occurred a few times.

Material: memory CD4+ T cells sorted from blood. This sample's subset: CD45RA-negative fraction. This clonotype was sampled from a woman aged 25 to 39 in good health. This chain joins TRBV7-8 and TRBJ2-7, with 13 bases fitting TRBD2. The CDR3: CASSLGLAGGYYEQYF. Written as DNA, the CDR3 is TGTGCCAGCAGCTTAGGACTAGCGGGAGGTTACTACGAGCAGTACTTC.